The present TCR beta chain was sequenced within a study of cytomegalovirus exposure and HLA in healthy donors. General observations from the study: The tendency of first-cohort TCR clusters to co-occur in the 120 or so validation repertoires was the finding of a later analysis.

Germline values: CDR1 MDHEN, CDR2 SYDVKM. The CDR3 is made up of 13 amino acids. Trimming cost V 6 bases and J 5 bases, with 13 bases left between them. Sequencing used immunoSEQ multiplex PCR; TCRdb keeps in-frame clones, though not all of them. The data show hundreds of thousands of clones, with about 90% seen just once and approximately 3% held by the top ten. A remark on this clone: What it binds is not known.

The sequence was collected from a woman in her 30s in good health and CMV-seronegative. The rearrangement joins TRBV28 to TRBJ2-5, with D tentatively TRBD1 (6 bases). Input material: PBMCs. CDR3 DNA sequence: TGTGCCAGCAGGCTACAGGGTTGGGAGACCCAGTACTTC. Protein product: CASRLQGWETQYF.